The 20 T cell receptor beta chains in this list originate from one sample, sequenced in a study of blood T cells in healthy people across ages (dated by TCRdb to about 2015). Receptors were amplified or captured by 5' RACE. A second 7 to 11 cycle PCR used a sample-barcoded 5' primer and a J-beta primer mix. TCRdb reran the public reads through fastp at Q25 and MiXCR, keeping productive beta chains. Rows are unified per CDR3 protein, each entry keeping the most common DNA and genes. The sample includes approximately 1,700,000 distinct CDR3 sequences, with around 40% observed a single time. The ten largest account for 20% to 25% of the sample. The sequenced material came from blood. Receptor source: a human donor in good health.

Concerning this clonotype itself: This may come from a read error, since a much larger clone is one base off. The J gene is TRBJ2-1, the V gene TRBV10-3, with D hard to call. The ends were cut back, 1 base at V and 6 bases at J, with 1 base in the middle. The CDR3 is 11 amino acids. Germline loops: CDR1 ENHRY, CDR2 SYGVKD. The CDR3 nucleotides read TGTGCCATCAGTGAGTTCAATGAGCAGTTCTTC. Its protein is CAISEFNEQFF.

This sequence joins TRBV7-6 and TRBJ2-7; D call uncertain. Germline assignment: CDR1 SGHVS and CDR2 FNYEAQ. The V end was cut by 1 base, the J end by 1 base, with 11 bases between. The CDR3 covers 15 residues. Here the CDR3 DNA reads TGTGCCAGCAGCTTAGATGGTACAATTTCCTACGAGCAGTACTTC. Protein product: CASSLDGTISYEQYF.

The rearrangement links TRBV7-3 to TRBJ1-2; 9 bases line up with TRBD1. The junction had 9 bases not matched to a gene; V was cut back by 5 bases and J by 5 bases. CDR3 size: 15 residues. The germline gives CDR1 SGHTA, CDR2 FQGTGA. CDR3 DNA: TGTGCCAGCAGCCCGGGACAGGGCTCTGGGTATGGCTACACCTTC. This gives the protein CASSPGQGSGYGYTF.

The rearrangement uses TRBV20-1 and TRBJ2-7, with D tentatively TRBD2 (5 bases). Deletions cut 3 bases from V and 1 base from J, with 13 bases between. The CDR3 consists of 14 residues. Germline loops: CDR1 DFQATT, CDR2 SNEGSKA (reference sequence). CDR3 nucleotide sequence: TGCAGTGCTAGGATTGATTCGGGATCCTACGAGCAGTACTTC. This encodes CSARIDSGSYEQYF.

The sample holds a few counts of this clonotype. This chain uses TRBV12-3 or TRBV12-4 with TRBJ1-3; the D is unclear. There are 16 residues in the CDR3. V lost 4 bases, J lost 4 bases, and 17 bases lay in between. The chain's CDR3 is CASSSPSGSPGNTIYF. Here the CDR3 DNA reads TGTGCCAGCAGTTCCCCTTCCGGGAGTCCGGGAAACACCATATATTTT.

This clonotype was seen only a few times. The J gene is TRBJ1-1, the V gene TRBV29-1, with 11 bases aligning to TRBD1. J gave up 5 bases and V 4 bases, and 3 bases lay outside the gene matches. This CDR3 spans 13 amino acids. Germline V CDR1 and CDR2: SQVTM, ANQGSEA. The DNA for the CDR3 is TGCAGCGTTGTTCGGGACAGGGGGACTGAAGCTTTCTTT. Translation: CSVVRDRGTEAFF.

A few counts support this clonotype. This chain uses TRBV29-1 with TRBJ2-5; the match to TRBD1 covers 7 bases. This CDR3 spans 13 amino acids. V dropped 6 bases and J dropped 5; count of bases not matched to a gene: 9. CDR1 is SQVTM, CDR2 ANQGSEA, per germline. The CDR3 sequence: CSVFTTGEETQYF. The DNA for the CDR3 is TGCAGCGTCTTCACCACAGGGGAGGAGACCCAGTACTTC.

The genes are TRBV28 and TRBJ2-2, with 10 bases fitting TRBD1. This CDR3 spans 15 amino acids. Germline V CDR1 and CDR2: MDHEN, SYDVKM. J gave up 5 bases and V 4 bases, and 4 bases lay outside the gene matches. In nucleotides, the CDR3 is TGTGCCAGCAGTTCCGGGACAGGGGTGACCGGGGAGCTGTTTTTT. This codes for CASSSGTGVTGELFF.

Points on this clonotype: Its ends do not fully match the called genes, so a read error is possible. The chain couples TRBV9 to TRBJ2-3; 8 nucleotides line up with TRBD2. This CDR3 comprises 15 residues. CDR1 is SGDLS, CDR2 YYNGEE, per germline. CDR3 residues: CASSTHGGAADTRYF. CDR3 nucleotides: TGTGCCAGCAGCACACACGGGGGGGCCGCAGATACGCGGTATTTT.

This clonotype has more than one count but fewer than ten. The genes are TRBV5-1 and TRBJ2-5, with 10 bases lining up with TRBD2. The DNA end is a closer match to TRBJ2-7, so the J assignment may be wrong. The CDR3 loop spans 14 amino acids. Germline CDR1 and CDR2: SGHRS and YFSETQ. The chain's CDR3 is CASRVTSGEYEQYF. The CDR3 DNA reads TGCGCCAGCAGAGTTACTAGCGGGGAATACGAGCAGTACTTC.

The rearrangement joins TRBV6-2 or TRBV6-3 to TRBJ2-1; D not certain. The V and J ends lost 4 bases and 10 bases respectively, with 8 bases between them. The germline V gene has CDR1 MNHEY and CDR2 SVGEGT. The CDR3 spans 11 residues. As DNA, the CDR3 is TGTGCCAGCAGTTGGGTCAGGGAGCAGTTCTTC. Amino acid sequence: CASSWVREQFF.

This clonotype was seen only a few times. One end of the junction is discordant with germline, which a read error may explain. The V gene is TRBV29-1, the J gene TRBJ2-1, with 8 bases lining up with TRBD1. Germline V gene lookup returns CDR1 SQVTM and CDR2 ANQGSEA. This CDR3 region has 12 residues. DNA of the CDR3: TGCAGCGTTGGGACAGGGAGGAATGATCAGTTCTTC. Its protein is CSVGTGRNDQFF.

V usage is TRBV20-1 and J usage is TRBJ1-2; 8 bases fit TRBD1. The germline gives CDR1 DFQATT, CDR2 SNEGSKA (reference sequence). This CDR3 contains 17 residues. V dropped 5 bases and J dropped 6; count of bases not matched to a gene: 20. The CDR3 bases are TGCAGTGCTCGCCATCCTCCTGGGGCAGGGGGCGAGGATGGCTACACCTTC. Translating gives CSARHPPGAGGEDGYTF.

The chain has TRBV5-1 and TRBJ2-7; 11 bases are shared with TRBD2. Germline lookup yields CDR1 SGHRS and CDR2 YFSETQ. CDR3 length: 15 amino acids. With 3 bases clipped from V and 5 bases from J, the junction kept 7 bases outside the gene matches. In DNA form, the CDR3 reads TGCGCCAGCAGCTCCACTAGCGGGAGAGCCCACGAGCAGTACTTC. Residues: CASSSTSGRAHEQYF. The whole variable domain, remainder taken from reference TRBV5-1 and TRBJ2-7, is KAGVTQTPRYLIKTRGQQVTLSCSPISGHRSVSWYQQTPGQGLQFLFEYFSETQRNKGNFPGRFSGRQFSNSRSEMNVSTLELGDSALYLCASSSTSGRAHEQYFGPGTRLTVT.

This sequence joins TRBV2 and TRBJ2-1; D may be TRBD2 (7 bases). Germline V CDR1 and CDR2: SNHLY, FYNNEI. The CDR3 is 18 amino acids. Trimming left V 8 bases short and J 4 bases short, with 27 bases between. The CDR3 protein is CASSSVEGGAFIYNEQFF. In DNA form, the CDR3 reads TGTGCCAGCTCTTCAGTCGAGGGGGGGGCTTTTATTTACAATGAGCAGTTCTTC.

The V and J genes are TRBV29-1 and TRBJ2-7, with no clear D. Germline CDR1 reads SQVTM; CDR2 reads ANQGSEA. The ends were cut back, 1 base at V and 2 bases at J, with 15 bases in the middle. The CDR3 contains 15 residues. CDR3 DNA sequence: TGCAGCGTTGAAGGGTCGGCGAGTGCTCCCTACGAGCAGTACTTC. The encoded protein is CSVEGSASAPYEQYF.

The rearrangement joins TRBV6-5 to TRBJ2-1; no firm D call. CDR1 and CDR2 from the germline V gene are MNHEY and SVGAGI. V was trimmed by 2 bases and J by 0 bases, leaving 11 bases between them. The CDR3 spans 16 residues. The CDR3, as DNA: TGTGCCAGCAGTTACGGGCAGACCCCCTCCTACAATGAGCAGTTCTTC. Residues: CASSYGQTPSYNEQFF.

This clonotype was seen only a few times. The chain employs TRBV20-1 and TRBJ1-1; D is possibly TRBD1 (6 bases). V lost 6 bases and J 8 bases, leaving 13 bases between the germline ends. Germline CDR1 and CDR2: DFQATT and SNEGSKA (reference sequence). The CDR3 extends over 11 amino acids. CDR3 bases: TGCAGTGCCTGGGGGCGTGGGGAAGCTTTCTTT. Translated: CSAWGRGEAFF.

This clonotype was observed at least ten times. The chain recombines TRBV9 with TRBJ2-6; D is uncertain. In germline, CDR1 is SGDLS, CDR2 YYNGEE. The V end lost 7 bases, the J end lost 0 bases, and 14 bases lay between the germline ends. CDR3 length equals 16 residues. CDR3 DNA sequence: TGTGCCAGCGCCCGCCACAGCAGCTCTGGGGCCAACGTCCTGACTTTC. Its protein is CASARHSSSGANVLTF.

The V gene is TRBV7-9, the J gene TRBJ1-2; 7 bases fit TRBD1. Per germline, CDR1 SEHNR and CDR2 FQNEAQ (reference sequence). V gave up 3 bases and J gave up 4 bases; unmatched junction bases: 5. The CDR3 covers 14 residues. The chain's CDR3 is CASSFSNRGYGYTF. Written as DNA, the CDR3 is TGTGCCAGCAGCTTTTCAAACAGGGGCTATGGCTACACCTTC.